Here is one T cell receptor (beta chain) with its context. Its binding antigen is unknown. No base quality values were provided; no much bigger clone lies one nucleotide off. The sample comes from a study of blood T cell repertoires in COVID-19 (dated by TCRdb to 2020 to 2022). Background for the entire study: Collaborator samples came from the United States, Italy and Spain and covered acute and convalescent phases of COVID-19. The material from the prospective study consisted of cDNA or gDNA derived from T cells, B-cell-depleted T cells, or PBMCs. Subjects who had been exposed to COVID-19, were actively infected with it, or had recovered from it provided the deeply sampled blood TCRbeta repertoires that made up the dataset. Where available, HLA class I and class II types were obtained from metadata supplied by the sample provider rather than from assay-based typing. The repertoires were released in a freely available public database intended as a resource for research on the immune response to SARS-CoV-2. Samples were obtained from the ongoing ImmuneRACE study (first 160 participants) and from over 1,000 subjects provided by 6 global collaborators. The sample metadata nearly always contained a de-identified subject ID, COVID-19 status, age in years and sex. The investigation overall reported the following: The quantity of clinical and demographic metadata differed by source and by participant and was supplied without curation.

TCRbeta CDR3 regions were amplified from genomic DNA by means of the immunoSEQ Assay, a bias-controlled multiplex PCR. On the study's bioinformatics: The number of nucleated cells in each sample was estimated by amplification of reference gene primers within the assay. To quantify the absolute abundance of each unique TCRbeta CDR3 rearrangement, sequence reads were collapsed and filtered. Productive Simpson clonality was computed per sample as the square root of Simpson's diversity index over productive rearrangements. TCRdb re-hosts the immuneACCESS table, in-frame sequences only. Its copies lack some clones; in the studies checked, an unresolved V gene accounts for under half of them, and the cause for the rest is not known. Clone size and the V and J calls come from that table; the DNA yielded D and trimming. This sample lists around 370,000 clones; 70% to 90% were detected once. 0.9% to 1.5% of the sample comes from the top ten.

From cysteine to phenylalanine, the CDR3 is 14 amino acids long. The read is trimmed to its CDR3 DNA, 42 bases read in frame from base 1. The germline V end is reduced by 3 bases and the J end by 4 bases; junction bases left unmatched: 5. Based on the germline V gene, the CDR1 and CDR2 sequences are KGHSH and LQKENI. Enrolling through a virtual design, the prospective study's participants ranged in age from about 18 to 89 years and lived across approximately 25 United States geographic areas. In the prospective study, cohorts were assigned on the basis of participant-reported clinical history obtained from a screening survey and a study questionnaire. ImmuneRACE Cohort 3 recovered participants were defined by two consecutive negative NP/OP PCR tests, healthcare professional clearance, or symptom resolution. Each participant in the prospective study had whole blood, serum and a nasopharyngeal or oropharyngeal swab collected by mobile phlebotomists. Over a 2-month period, participants in the prospective study had the option of providing additional blood draws and questionnaires. Before DNA extraction, prospective study blood samples were shipped either frozen or at room temperature.

The sample taken for sequencing was PBMCs or T cells enriched from blood (not recorded which). Here the chain combines TRBV18 and TRBJ1-2; TRBD1 fits 7 bases in the junction. The TCR sequence derives from a woman aged 18-29 years who had recovered from COVID-19. This receptor has the CDR3 CASSPSGQAYGYTF. The DNA sequence reads TGTGCCAGCTCACCTAGCGGACAGGCCTATGGCTACACCTTC.